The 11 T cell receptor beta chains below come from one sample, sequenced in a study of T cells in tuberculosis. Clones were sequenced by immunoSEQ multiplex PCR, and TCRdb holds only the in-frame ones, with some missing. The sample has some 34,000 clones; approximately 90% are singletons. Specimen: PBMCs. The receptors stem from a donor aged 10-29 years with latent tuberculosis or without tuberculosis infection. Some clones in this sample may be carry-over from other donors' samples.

The CDR3 here is CASSTQGNSNQPQHF. Here the CDR3 DNA reads TGTGCCAGTAGTACACAGGGGAATAGCAATCAGCCCCAGCATTTT. The J gene is TRBJ1-5, the V gene TRBV19, with 7 bases identical to TRBD1. V gave up 4 bases and J gave up 0 bases; unmatched junction bases: 3. CDR1 LNHDA and CDR2 SQIVND come from the germline V gene (reference sequence). CDR3 length: 15 amino acids.

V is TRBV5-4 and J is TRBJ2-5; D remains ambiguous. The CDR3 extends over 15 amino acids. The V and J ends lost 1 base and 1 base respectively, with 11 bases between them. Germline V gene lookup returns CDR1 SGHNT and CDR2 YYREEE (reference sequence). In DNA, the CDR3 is TGTGCCAGCAGCTTGCGCCTATCCTCCCAAGAGACCCAGTACTTC. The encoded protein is CASSLRLSSQETQYF.

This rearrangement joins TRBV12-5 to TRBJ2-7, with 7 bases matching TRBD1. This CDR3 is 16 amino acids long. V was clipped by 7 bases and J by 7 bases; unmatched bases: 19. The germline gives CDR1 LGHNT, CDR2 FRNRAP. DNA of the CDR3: TGTGCTAGTGTCCTTTACAGGGGCGCCTCCACTTGGGAGCAGTACTTC. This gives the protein CASVLYRGASTWEQYF.

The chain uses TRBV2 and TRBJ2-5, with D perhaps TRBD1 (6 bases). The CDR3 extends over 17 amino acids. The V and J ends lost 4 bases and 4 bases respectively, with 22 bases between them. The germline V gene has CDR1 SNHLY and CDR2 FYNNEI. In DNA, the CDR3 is TGTGCCAGCAGTGCTGCCAGGGGCACCCTAAGGTTAGAGACCCAGTACTTC. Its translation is CASSAARGTLRLETQYF. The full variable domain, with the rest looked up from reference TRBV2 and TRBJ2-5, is EPEVTQTPSHQVTQMGQEVILRCVPISNHLYFYWYRQILGQKVEFLVSFYNNEISEKSEIFDDQFSVERPDGSNFTLKIRSTKLEDSAMYFCASSAARGTLRLETQYFGPGTRLLVL.

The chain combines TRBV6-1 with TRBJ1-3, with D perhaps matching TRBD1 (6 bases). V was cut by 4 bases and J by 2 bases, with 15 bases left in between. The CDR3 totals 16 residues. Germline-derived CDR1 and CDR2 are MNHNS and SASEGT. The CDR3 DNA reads TGTGCCAGCAGTGCTAAAGAACAGGGCGCTGGAAACACCATATATTTT. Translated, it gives CASSAKEQGAGNTIYF.

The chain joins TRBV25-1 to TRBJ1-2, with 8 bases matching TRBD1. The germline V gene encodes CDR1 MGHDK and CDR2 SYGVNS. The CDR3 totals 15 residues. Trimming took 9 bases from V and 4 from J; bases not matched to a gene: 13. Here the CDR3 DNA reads TGTGCCAGTCGAGGAGGACAGGGTCGTAGCTATGGCTACACCTTC. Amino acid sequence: CASRGGQGRSYGYTF.

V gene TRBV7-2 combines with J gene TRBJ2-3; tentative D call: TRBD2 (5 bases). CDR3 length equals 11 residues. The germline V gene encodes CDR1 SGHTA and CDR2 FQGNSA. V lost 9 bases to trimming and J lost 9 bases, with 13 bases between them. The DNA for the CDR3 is TGTGCCAGAAGAACGGGAAGGACGCAGTATTTT. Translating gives CARRTGRTQYF.

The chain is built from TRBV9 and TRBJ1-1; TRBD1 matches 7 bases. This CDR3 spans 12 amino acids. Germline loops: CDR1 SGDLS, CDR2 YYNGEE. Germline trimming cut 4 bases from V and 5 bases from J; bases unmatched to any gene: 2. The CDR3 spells CASSQQGTEAFF. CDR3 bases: TGTGCCAGCAGCCAACAGGGGACTGAAGCTTTCTTT. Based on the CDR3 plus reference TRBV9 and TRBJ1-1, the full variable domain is DSGVTQTPKHLITATGQRVTLRCSPRSGDLSVYWYQQSLDQGLQFLIQYYNGEERAKGNILERFSAQQFPDLHSELNLSSLELGDSALYFCASSQQGTEAFFGQGTRLTVV.

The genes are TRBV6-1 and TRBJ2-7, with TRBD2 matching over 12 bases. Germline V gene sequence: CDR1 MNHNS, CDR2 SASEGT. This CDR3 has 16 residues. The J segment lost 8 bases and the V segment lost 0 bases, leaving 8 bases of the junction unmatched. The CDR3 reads CASSEALASGRGQQYF. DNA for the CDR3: TGTGCCAGCAGTGAAGCGCTGGCTAGCGGGAGGGGCCAGCAGTACTTC.

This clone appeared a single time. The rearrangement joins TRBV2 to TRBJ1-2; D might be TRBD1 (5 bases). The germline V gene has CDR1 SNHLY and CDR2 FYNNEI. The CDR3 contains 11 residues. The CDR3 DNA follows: TGTGCATCCAACGGGGGGAATGGCTACACCTTC. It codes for CASNGGNGYTF.

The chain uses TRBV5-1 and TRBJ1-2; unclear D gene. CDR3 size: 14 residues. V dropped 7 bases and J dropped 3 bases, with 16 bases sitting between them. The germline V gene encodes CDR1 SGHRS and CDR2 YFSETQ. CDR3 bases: TGCGCCAGCGGCCCGAGTGGAGCCGACTATGGCTACACCTTC. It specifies CASGPSGADYGYTF. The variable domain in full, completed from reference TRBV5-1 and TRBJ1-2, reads KAGVTQTPRYLIKTRGQQVTLSCSPISGHRSVSWYQQTPGQGLQFLFEYFSETQRNKGNFPGRFSGRQFSNSRSEMNVSTLELGDSALYLCASGPSGADYGYTFGSGTRLTVV.